This T cell receptor beta chain was recorded in a study of blood T cell repertoires in COVID-19. The V and J ends lost 0 bases and 11 bases respectively, with 19 bases between them. CDR1 is GTSNPN, CDR2 SVGIG, per germline (reference sequence). The CDR3 loop spans 14 amino acids. In the original processing: Nucleated cell number was recorded as an estimate derived from reference gene primer amplification. The repertoire was sequenced with immunoSEQ multiplex PCR; TCRdb's copy has only in-frame clones and lacks some. V, J and clone size are those of that table, while D and trimming were read from the DNA. The sample lists more than 40,000 clones, around nine tenths occurring once.

The source is a man in his sixties with active or convalescent COVID-19. Sample: peripheral blood. V gene TRBV30 combines with J gene TRBJ1-1; D uncertain. The CDR3: CAWSVGQRVGVAFF. The CDR3 coding sequence is TGTGCCTGGAGTGTAGGTCAGCGGGTTGGCGTGGCTTTCTTT.